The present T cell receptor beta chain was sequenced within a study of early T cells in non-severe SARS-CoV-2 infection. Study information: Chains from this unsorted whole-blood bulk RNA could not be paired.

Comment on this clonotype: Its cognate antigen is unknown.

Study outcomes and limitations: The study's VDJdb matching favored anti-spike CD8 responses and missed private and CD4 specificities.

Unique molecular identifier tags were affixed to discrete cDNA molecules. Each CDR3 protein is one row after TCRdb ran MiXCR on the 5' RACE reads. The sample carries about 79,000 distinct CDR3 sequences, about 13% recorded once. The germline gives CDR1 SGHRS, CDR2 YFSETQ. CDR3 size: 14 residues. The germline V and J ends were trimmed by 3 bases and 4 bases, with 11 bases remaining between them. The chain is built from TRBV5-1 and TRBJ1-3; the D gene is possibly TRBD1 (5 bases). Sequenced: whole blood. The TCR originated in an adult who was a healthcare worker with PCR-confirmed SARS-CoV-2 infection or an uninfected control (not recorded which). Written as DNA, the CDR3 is TGCGCCAGCAGCTACGGGACGGAAGGAAACACCATATATTTT. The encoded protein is CASSYGTEGNTIYF.